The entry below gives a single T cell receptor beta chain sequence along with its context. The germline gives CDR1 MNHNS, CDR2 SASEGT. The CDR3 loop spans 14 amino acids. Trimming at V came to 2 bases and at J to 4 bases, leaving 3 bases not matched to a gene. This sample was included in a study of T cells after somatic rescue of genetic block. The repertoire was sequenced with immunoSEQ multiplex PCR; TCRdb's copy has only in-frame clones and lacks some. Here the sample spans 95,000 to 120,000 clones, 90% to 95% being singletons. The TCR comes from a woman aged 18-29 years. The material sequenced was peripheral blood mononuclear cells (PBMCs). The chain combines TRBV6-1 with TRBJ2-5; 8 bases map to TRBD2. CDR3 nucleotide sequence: TGTGCCAGCAGTGAACGGGGGGGTACAGAGACCCAGTACTTC. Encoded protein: CASSERGGTETQYF.